This T cell receptor (beta chain) was obtained from a study of blood T cell repertoires in COVID-19. Study-level background: Sites across the United States, Italy and Spain contributed samples from acute and convalescent COVID-19. The analysed material was cDNA or gDNA that came from T cells, B-cell-depleted T cells, or PBMCs.

The CDR3 covers 14 residues. The germline CDR1 and CDR2 sequences are LNHDA and SQIVND (reference sequence). V shed 5 bases and J shed 2 bases, with 12 bases lying between them. Original data processing: Nucleated cell counts were estimated from reference gene primer amplification. The data were produced by immunoSEQ multiplex PCR, yet TCRdb's version contains in-frame clones alone and is incomplete. That table gives V, J and clone size, and the DNA gave D and trimming. The data contain more than 150,000 clones, roughly 89% of them seen just once; the ten biggest clones take up 0.8% to 1%. The receptor's source is a woman in her late teens or twenties who had recovered from COVID-19. The J gene is TRBJ1-2, the V gene TRBV19; D gene uncertain. Sequencing was performed on peripheral blood. This CDR3 is CASSPGGLNYGYTF. DNA for the CDR3: TGTGCCAGTAGTCCAGGCGGACTGAACTATGGCTACACCTTC.